This is a list of T cell receptor beta chains from one sample in a study of blood T cell repertoires in COVID-19. Data came from immunoSEQ multiplex PCR; TCRdb stores just in-frame clones and leaves some out. The sample records 180,000 or so clones, approximately 83% being singletons. Material for sequencing was peripheral blood. The receptors here all came from a woman aged 40 to 50 with COVID-19, enrolled during active disease. CDR3s include the opening cysteine and the closing phenylalanine or tryptophan. D genes are given only for firm matches. The size entry is marked missing in some rows and otherwise reads once, few, many or a size class.

TRBV5-1	-	-	TRBJ1-3	CASSLAVNSGNTIYF	TGCGCCAGCAGCTTGGCGGTAAACTCTGGAAACACCATATATTTT
TRBV15	-	-	TRBJ1-3	CATGHPDSGNTIYF	TGTGCCACCGGACACCCAGACTCTGGAAACACCATATATTTT
TRBV7-7	-	few	TRBJ1-1	CASSRQQNTEAFF	TGTGCTAGCAGCAGACAGCAGAACACTGAAGCTTTCTTT
TRBV19	TRBD1	once	TRBJ1-5	CASTIRDRESQPQHF	TGTGCCAGTACTATACGGGACAGGGAAAGTCAGCCCCAGCATTTT
TRBV6-6	-	-	TRBJ1-1	CASSYAGENTEAFF	TGTGCCAGCAGTTACGCAGGGGAGAACACTGAAGCTTTCTTT
TRBV2	TRBD2	-	TRBJ2-1	CASSPGLAVRANEQFF	TGTGCCAGCAGTCCGGGACTAGCCGTAAGGGCCAATGAGCAGTTCTTC
TRBV5-1	-	-	TRBJ1-4	CASSLAPGMGNEKLFF	TGCGCCAGCAGCTTGGCACCAGGGATGGGGAATGAAAAACTGTTTTTT
TRBV28	TRBD1	-	TRBJ1-4	CASSLQQGASTYEKLFF	TGTGCCAGCAGTTTACAGCAGGGGGCGAGTACCTACGAAAAACTGTTTTTT
TRBV5-6	-	-	TRBJ1-1	CASSDGLVMNTEAFF	TGTGCCAGTTCCGATGGGCTCGTAATGAACACTGAAGCTTTCTTT
TRBV7-3	-	once	TRBJ1-1	CASSQTDRPIREAFF	TGTGCCAGCAGCCAAACTGACAGGCCCATTCGTGAAGCTTTCTTT
TRBV9	TRBD1	-	TRBJ1-5	CASSIGQGNQPQHF	TGTGCCAGCAGCATTGGACAGGGCAATCAGCCCCAGCATTTT
TRBV5-1	-	-	TRBJ1-1	CASSFSENTEAFF	TGCGCCAGCAGCTTCAGCGAGAACACTGAAGCTTTCTTT
TRBV15	-	-	TRBJ1-1	CATSRDPGVATEAFF	TGTGCCACCAGCAGAGATCCAGGGGTAGCCACTGAAGCTTTCTTT
TRBV9	-	-	TRBJ2-6	CASSPTGNHGANVLTF	TGTGCCAGCAGCCCCACAGGGAATCATGGGGCCAACGTCCTGACTTTC
TRBV30	-	-	TRBJ1-2	CAWRLIRTADKKSNYGYTF	TGTGCCTGGAGACTAATTCGGACAGCAGACAAAAAATCCAACTATGGCTACACCTTC